Listed here are 23 T cell receptor beta chains from one sample, sequenced in a study of T cells after yellow fever vaccination. Each CDR3 protein gets one entry after TCRdb re-called the 5' RACE reads with MiXCR. The data show around 310,000 distinct CDR3 sequences, roughly 4% seen once. Material: PBMCs, obtained 5 days after the yellow fever booster vaccination. These receptors originate from a man aged 18-30 years who received the YFV17D yellow fever vaccine.

In its sample, this clonotype was seen a few times. V usage is TRBV7-3 and J usage is TRBJ2-1, with 7 bases that match TRBD2. Germline assignment: CDR1 SGHTA and CDR2 FQGTGA. The ends lost 6 bases at V and 7 bases at J; junction bases unmatched: 12. The CDR3 length is 15 residues. The CDR3 reads CASRRDPSGRNEQFF. CDR3 in DNA: TGTGCCAGCAGGAGGGACCCTAGCGGTCGTAATGAGCAGTTCTTC.

The gene calls are TRBV6-1 and TRBJ1-6; no definite D call. The CDR3 extends over 15 amino acids. V was cut by 6 bases and J by 1 base, with 10 bases left in between. Germline V lookup: CDR1 MNHNS, CDR2 SASEGT. For the CDR3, the DNA is TGTGCCAGCAGACTACGGGGTTCCTATAATTCACCCCTCCACTTT. Amino acids: CASRLRGSYNSPLHF.

In this sample, this clonotype turned up a few times. The chain combines TRBV4-3 with TRBJ2-4; D not certain. The CDR3 runs 15 residues. Per germline, CDR1 LGHNA and CDR2 YSLEER. V lost 3 bases and J lost 1, with 10 bases in between. This CDR3 is CASSHKGSAKNIQYF. The CDR3 bases are TGCGCCAGCAGCCACAAGGGATCTGCCAAAAACATTCAGTACTTC.

This clonotype has ten or more counts. The chain links TRBV6-5 to TRBJ1-2; D may be TRBD1 (5 bases). Trimming stripped 0 bases from V and 4 bases from J, with 12 bases between. Looked up from germline, CDR1 is MNHEY and CDR2 is SVGAGI. The CDR3 loop spans 15 amino acids. The CDR3 protein is CASSYSTGGSYGYTF. The CDR3 DNA sequence: TGTGCCAGCAGTTACTCGACGGGGGGGAGCTATGGCTACACCTTC.

This clonotype occurred many times. Germline is not matched at one junction end, which may reflect a read error. V gene TRBV7-7 combines with J gene TRBJ2-5, with D unresolved. This CDR3 spans 14 amino acids. Germline V gene data show CDR1 as SSHAT and CDR2 as FNYEAQ (reference sequence). CDR3 in DNA: TGTGCTAGCAGCTTAGGCCTCAGCCAAGAGACCCAGTACTTC. Protein sequence: CASSLGLSQETQYF.

V and J are TRBV10-3 and TRBJ1-1; 8 bases match TRBD1. J was trimmed by 4 bases and V by 2 bases; bases with no gene match: 9. The CDR3 length is 16 residues. Germline CDR1 ENHRY, CDR2 SYGVKD. The CDR3 DNA follows: TGTGCCATCAGTGAGAGGACAGGGTCAGTGGGCACTGAAGCTTTCTTT. Its translation is CAISERTGSVGTEAFF.

This clonotype was detected only a few times. The chain links TRBV2 to TRBJ2-7, with D tentatively TRBD1 (6 bases). Germline CDR1 and CDR2: SNHLY and FYNNEI. Trimming took off 3 bases at V and 6 bases at J, with 18 bases between the two ends. This CDR3 is built from 15 residues. In nucleotides, the CDR3 is TGTGCCAGCAGTGAGGACAGATTACCACTAGGCGAGCAGTACGTC. This encodes CASSEDRLPLGEQYV.

This clonotype occurred many times. The CDR3 loop reads CSVSGTGGSNEKLFF. The CDR3 region has the DNA TGCAGCGTTTCCGGGACTGGAGGCTCTAATGAAAAACTGTTTTTT. This chain connects TRBV29-1 to TRBJ1-4; maybe TRBD1 (5 bases). This CDR3 has 15 amino acids. Germline V lookup: CDR1 SQVTM, CDR2 ANQGSEA. V lost 5 bases and J 3 bases, leaving 16 bases between the germline ends.

In this sample, this clonotype turned up a few times. This CDR3 is CASTNPDQETQYF. DNA of the CDR3: TGTGCCAGCACGAACCCAGATCAAGAGACCCAGTACTTC. The rearrangement links TRBV7-9 to TRBJ2-5, with D unclear. V lost 7 bases, J lost 2 bases, and 11 bases lay in between. Germline CDR1 SEHNR, CDR2 FQNEAQ (reference sequence). This CDR3 comprises 13 residues.

This clonotype was seen more than once but under ten times. This chain joins TRBV7-2 and TRBJ1-6, with D uncertain. Germline loops: CDR1 SGHTA, CDR2 FQGNSA. Trimming stripped 3 bases from V and 13 bases from J, with 13 bases between. The length of the CDR3 is 13 residues. DNA of the CDR3: TGTGCCAGCAGCTTTACGGAGGGTCCTCCCCTCCACTTT. This translates into CASSFTEGPPLHF.

In this sample, this clonotype turned up many times. V gene TRBV9 combines with J gene TRBJ2-5, with 8 bases lining up with TRBD1. With V trimmed by 4 bases and J by 4 bases, 6 bases remained unmatched. The V gene's germline CDR1 is SGDLS and CDR2 YYNGEE. CDR3 size: 14 residues. The CDR3 coding sequence is TGTGCCAGCAGCCAAGGACAGGGTTCAGAGACCCAGTACTTC. This sequence encodes CASSQGQGSETQYF.

Ten or more counts support this clonotype. The genes are TRBV7-2 and TRBJ2-4; 7 nucleotides line up with TRBD2. The germline gives CDR1 SGHTA, CDR2 FQGNSA. V shed 1 base and J 7 bases; nucleotides not matched to a gene: 10. The CDR3 is 16 amino acids. The CDR3 DNA sequence: TGTGCCAGCAGCTTAGTAGCGGGTACACCTTGGAACATTCAGTACTTC. Protein sequence: CASSLVAGTPWNIQYF.

This clonotype appeared many times. The chain joins TRBV21-1 to TRBJ2-7; the table's D call TRBD1 went unverified against the DNA. TRBV21-1 is designated a pseudogene. The CDR3 is 15 amino acids. The CDR3 bases are TGTGCCAGCAGGCTCCGGGACAGGGTCACCTACGAGCAGTACGTC. Translating gives CASRLRDRVTYEQYV.

Here the CDR3 reads CASNRDRGRDQPQHF. The CDR3 DNA is TGTGCCAGCAACCGCGACAGGGGCCGGGATCAGCCCCAGCATTTT. V usage is TRBV6-1 and J usage is TRBJ1-5, with 8 bases aligning to TRBD1. Germline assignment: CDR1 MNHNS and CDR2 SASEGT. With 7 bases clipped from V and 5 bases from J, the junction kept 10 bases outside the gene matches. The CDR3 is made up of 15 amino acids.

In its sample, this clonotype was seen many times. The rearrangement uses TRBV4-1 and TRBJ2-1; either TRBD1 or TRBD2 may supply D (7 bases each). This CDR3 has 14 amino acids. V was pared by 3 bases and J by 9 bases, with 15 bases between. Germline CDR1 MGHRA, CDR2 YSYEKL. The CDR3, as DNA: TGCGCCAGCAGCCACCTGGGGGAGGGGGCTGAGCAGTTCTTC. Its translation is CASSHLGEGAEQFF.

This chain connects TRBV12-3 or TRBV12-4 to TRBJ2-1, with a possible D match to TRBD1 (6 bases). This CDR3 has 13 amino acids. Trimming pared 7 bases from V and 9 bases from J, leaving 16 bases between. This CDR3 is CASTEHGQFEQFF. CDR3 sequence (DNA): TGTGCCAGCACCGAACACGGACAGTTTGAGCAGTTCTTC.

This clonotype was detected a few times. The V and J genes are TRBV4-1 and TRBJ1-6; D remains unclear. This CDR3 is 16 amino acids long. Per germline, CDR1 MGHRA and CDR2 YSYEKL. V was shortened by 1 base and J by 8 bases, with 15 bases between the two germline ends. In nucleotides, the CDR3 is TGCGCCAGCAGCCAAGGGAGGTCTTACCCCTATTCACCCCTCCACTTT. Amino acid sequence: CASSQGRSYPYSPLHF.

The V call is TRBV19, the J call TRBJ1-5, with unresolved D. Germline lookup yields CDR1 LNHDA and CDR2 SQIVND (reference sequence). V lost 9 bases and J 2 bases, leaving 11 bases between the germline ends. The CDR3 totals 13 residues. CDR3 DNA sequence: TGTGCCAGCAGCACCTGGGGCAATCAGCCCCAGCATTTT. Amino acid sequence: CASSTWGNQPQHF.

This clonotype was observed a handful of times. The CDR3 protein is CSVEKGDTQYF. The DNA for the CDR3 is TGCAGCGTTGAAAAGGGGGATACGCAGTATTTT. This sequence joins TRBV29-1 and TRBJ2-3, with a tentative D call TRBD1 (5 bases). CDR3 length equals 11 residues. Trimming shortened V by 2 bases and J by 6 bases, and 6 bases separated the two germline ends. CDR1 and CDR2 from the germline V gene are SQVTM and ANQGSEA.

This clonotype came up many times. V gene TRBV5-1 combines with J gene TRBJ2-1; D is uncertain. Trimming left V 5 bases short and J 0 bases short, with 6 bases between. The CDR3 is 13 residues long. Germline assignment: CDR1 SGHRS and CDR2 YFSETQ. Written as DNA, the CDR3 is TGCGCCAGCAGTAAGAGCTCCTACAATGAGCAGTTCTTC. It translates to CASSKSSYNEQFF.

The table lists this clonotype with many counts. The chain carries TRBV11-2 and TRBJ1-4; D uncertain. Trimming stripped 5 bases from V and 7 bases from J, with 8 bases between. Germline values: CDR1 SGHAT, CDR2 FQNNGV. The CDR3 is made up of 12 amino acids. In nucleotides, the CDR3 is TGTGCCAGCAGCCATCCTGGTGAAAAACTGTTTTTT. Encoded protein: CASSHPGEKLFF.

The chain is built from TRBV9 and TRBJ1-2; no firm D call. Trimming stripped 6 bases from V and 2 bases from J, with 5 bases between. Germline-derived CDR1 and CDR2 are SGDLS and YYNGEE. The CDR3 runs 11 residues. The CDR3 sequence: CASNSNYGYTF. CDR3 nucleotide sequence: TGTGCCAGCAACAGCAACTATGGCTACACCTTC.

The V call is TRBV28, the J call TRBJ2-3; unclear D gene. The CDR3 totals 14 residues. Trimming removed 4 bases at V and 6 bases at J, with 14 bases between. From germline, CDR1 is MDHEN and CDR2 SYDVKM. This chain's CDR3 is CASSSPGLGDTQYF. The CDR3 DNA follows: TGTGCCAGCAGTTCCCCAGGTCTCGGGGATACGCAGTATTTT.